This T cell receptor beta chain is drawn from a study of T cell responses to AZD1222 COVID-19 vaccine. Germline values: CDR1 WSHSY, CDR2 SAAADI. This CDR3 is built from 14 residues. V lost 6 bases, J lost 10 bases, and 16 bases lay in between. Libraries were prepared by immunoSEQ multiplex PCR; TCRdb keeps only in-frame clonotypes and omits some of them. Found here are about 130,000 clones, approximately 90% of them singletons; the top ten hold 8% to 10%. This chain connects TRBV10-2 to TRBJ1-6, with D possibly matching TRBD1 (6 bases). Here the sequenced sample was peripheral blood, taken 28 days after the second AZD1222 dose. This TCR came from an adult who received the AZD1222 COVID-19 vaccine. CDR3 bases: TGCGCCAGCAGGTGGGGGAGGGGGTCCTCACCCCTCCACTTT. Protein: CASRWGRGSSPLHF.